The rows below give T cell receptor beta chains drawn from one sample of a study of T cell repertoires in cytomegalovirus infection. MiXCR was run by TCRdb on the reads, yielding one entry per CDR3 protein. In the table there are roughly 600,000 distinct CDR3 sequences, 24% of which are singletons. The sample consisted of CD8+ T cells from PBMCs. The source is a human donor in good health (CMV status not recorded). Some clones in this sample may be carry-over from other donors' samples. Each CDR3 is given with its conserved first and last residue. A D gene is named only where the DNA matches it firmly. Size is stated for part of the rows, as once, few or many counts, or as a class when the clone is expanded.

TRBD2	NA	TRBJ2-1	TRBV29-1	CSVAISGGGTEQFF	TGCAGCGTTGCAATTAGCGGGGGGGGAACTGAGCAGTTCTTC
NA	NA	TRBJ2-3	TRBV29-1	CSVEGVDRRRTDTQYF	TGCAGCGTTGAAGGGGTCGACAGGAGACGCACAGATACGCAGTATTTT
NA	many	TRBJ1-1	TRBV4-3	CASSGRREAFF	TGCGCCAGCAGCGGCCGACGCGAAGCTTTCTTT
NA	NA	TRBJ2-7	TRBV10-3	CAISYPPGLPVSYEQYF	TGTGCCATCAGTTACCCTCCCGGGCTACCTGTTTCCTACGAGCAGTACTTC
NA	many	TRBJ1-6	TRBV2	CASSERRLRDTPPLHF	TGTGCCAGCAGTGAACGCCGACTCCGGGACACTCCACCCCTCCACTTT
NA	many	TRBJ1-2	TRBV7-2	CASSTGLYYGYTF	TGTGCCAGCAGCACCGGACTTTACTATGGCTACACCTTC
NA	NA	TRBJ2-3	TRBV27	CASSTGISTDTQYF	TGTGCCAGCAGTACTGGGATTAGCACAGATACGCAGTATTTT
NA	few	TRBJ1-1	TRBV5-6	CASSLGWGLTEAFF	TGTGCCAGCAGCTTGGGTTGGGGGCTGACTGAAGCTTTCTTT
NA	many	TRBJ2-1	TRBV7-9	CASSWEAGEQFF	TGTGCCAGCAGCTGGGAGGCTGGTGAGCAGTTCTTC
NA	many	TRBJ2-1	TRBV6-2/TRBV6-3	CASNFLNNEQFF	TGTGCCAGCAACTTCCTTAACAATGAGCAGTTCTTC
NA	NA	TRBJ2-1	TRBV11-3	CASSEEASGYNEQFF	TGTGCCAGCAGTGAAGAGGCCAGCGGGTACAATGAGCAGTTCTTC
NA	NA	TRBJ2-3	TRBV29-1	CSVEGDTYRGDTQYF	TGCAGCGTTGAGGGGGACACTTATCGGGGGGATACGCAGTATTTT
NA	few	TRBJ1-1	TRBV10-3	CAISEQDGAAEAFF	TGTGCCATCAGTGAGCAGGATGGGGCCGCTGAAGCTTTCTTT
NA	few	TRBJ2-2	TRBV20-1	CSARDLGGRAGELFF	TGCAGTGCTAGAGATCTGGGGGGGCGCGCCGGGGAGCTGTTTTTT
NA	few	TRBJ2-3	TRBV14	CASSLQASRPDTQYF	TGTGCCAGCAGCTTACAGGCCTCCAGGCCAGATACGCAGTATTTT
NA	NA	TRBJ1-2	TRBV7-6	CASSLGSLDPVGYTF	TGTGCCAGCAGCTTAGGCTCCCTCGACCCGGTCGGCTACACCTTC
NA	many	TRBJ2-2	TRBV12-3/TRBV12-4	CASSSRQRTGELFF	TGTGCCAGCAGTTCCCGACAGCGCACCGGGGAGCTGTTTTTT
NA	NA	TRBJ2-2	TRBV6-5	CASSYSIIGGTGELFF	TGTGCCAGCAGTTACTCGATTATAGGGGGGACTGGGGAGCTGTTTTTT